The clone carrying this T cell receptor beta chain was detected ten times or more. The sample belongs to a study of blood T cells in healthy people across ages. It was about 10 milliliters of peripheral blood that were drawn from each donor. A J-beta primer mix and a sample-barcoded 5' primer were used in a second PCR of roughly 7 to 12 cycles. TCRdb itself ran the 5' RACE reads through MiXCR, one entry per CDR3 protein. The table shows 1.5 million to 2 million distinct CDR3 sequences, with about two fifths occurring only once. This CDR3 has 15 amino acids. Germline trimming cut 4 bases from V and 7 bases from J; bases unmatched to any gene: 5. CDR1 is SNHLY and CDR2 is FYNNEI in the germline V gene.

Sequencing was performed on blood. The chain is built from TRBV2 and TRBJ2-4; 12 bases agree with TRBD1. The sequence was obtained from a human donor in good health. The CDR3 loop reads CASSGDRGHRNIQYF. The CDR3 bases are TGTGCCAGCAGTGGGGACAGGGGGCATCGGAACATTCAGTACTTC.